The following is a TCR beta chain sequence with its context. Antigen: not known. Germline V lookup: CDR1 MNHNS, CDR2 SASEGT. This CDR3 is built from 13 residues. V was pared by 6 bases and J by 5 bases, with 2 bases of the junction left unmatched. The data belong to a study of cytomegalovirus exposure and HLA in healthy donors. The study ran its PCR with 60 Vbeta and 13 Jbeta primers. Sequencing was performed with immunoSEQ multiplex PCR; in TCRdb, only in-frame clones are kept and a portion is missing. This table has about 160,000 clones, less than 90% appearing once. General study findings and limits: It was reported in a later analysis that an Asian-associated ancestry cluster showed fewer N-insertions than the roughly 620-donor mean.

What was sequenced was PBMCs. The receptor was isolated from a man in his fifties in good health and CMV-seropositive. This chain joins TRBV6-1 and TRBJ2-4, with 9 bases that match TRBD1. The CDR3 region has the DNA TGTGCCAGCAGAAACAGGGGGCAAAACATTCAGTACTTC. This encodes CASRNRGQNIQYF.